These 28 T cell receptor beta chains were sequenced from one sample in a study of blood T cell repertoires in COVID-19. The table came from immunoSEQ multiplex PCR; TCRdb's copy has only in-frame clones and leaves some out. Of approximately 300,000 clones listed, 89% are singletons. Input material: peripheral blood. The origin of the receptors is a man in his late teens or twenties who had recovered from COVID-19.

The gene calls are TRBV7-9 and TRBJ1-4; 8 bases map to TRBD1. The V segment lost 11 bases and the J segment 7 bases; nucleotides outside the gene matches: 6. CDR1 is SEHNR, CDR2 FQNEAQ, per germline (reference sequence). The CDR3 spans 12 residues. Here the CDR3 reads CAVDRGSEKLFF. The CDR3, as DNA: TGTGCCGTTGACAGGGGATCTGAAAAACTGTTTTTT.

This chain uses TRBV6-6 with TRBJ1-2, with unresolved D. Trimming removed 2 bases from V and 4 bases from J, with 11 bases in between. The CDR3 is 14 residues long. Germline CDR1 is MNHNY and CDR2 is SVGAGI (reference sequence). The CDR3, as DNA: TGTGCCAGCAGTTACGGGGAAGGGAGCTATGGCTACACCTTC. It codes for CASSYGEGSYGYTF.

This chain links TRBV6-5 with TRBJ2-1, with D possibly TRBD2 on 6 matching bases. Germline lookup yields CDR1 MNHEY and CDR2 SVGAGI. Trimming took off 4 bases at V and 10 bases at J, with 20 bases between the two ends. CDR3 size: 15 residues. The CDR3 DNA reads as TGTGCCAGCAGTTCATCCAGGGACTCCCTAAAGGAGCAGTTCTTC. This codes for CASSSSRDSLKEQFF.

The genes are TRBV11-3 and TRBJ2-5; perhaps TRBD2 as D (5 bases). Trimming cost V 3 bases and J 5 bases, with 10 bases left between them. Germline loops: CDR1 SGHNT, CDR2 YENEEA. The CDR3 covers 13 residues. The CDR3 protein is CASSLRERETQYF. The DNA of the CDR3 is TGTGCCAGCAGCTTGAGGGAAAGGGAGACCCAGTACTTC.

The chain couples TRBV30 to TRBJ1-2; D may be TRBD1 (5 bases). Trimming removed 5 bases from V and 13 bases from J, with 20 bases in between. Germline V CDR1 and CDR2: GTSNPN, SVGIG (reference sequence). The CDR3 has 12 residues. The CDR3 reads CAWGGDGANSTF. The CDR3 DNA is TGTGCCTGGGGTGGGGATGGGGCGAATTCCACCTTC.

This clone was observed at least ten times. The V gene is TRBV7-9, the J gene TRBJ2-3, with 9 bases lining up with TRBD2. Looked up from germline, CDR1 is SEHNR and CDR2 is FQNEAQ (reference sequence). With 0 bases clipped from V and 11 bases from J, the junction kept 15 bases outside the gene matches. CDR3 length equals 17 residues. The CDR3 reads CASSLAGPAGGPSMQYF. The CDR3 DNA is TGTGCCAGCAGCTTAGCGGGTCCAGCGGGAGGCCCCAGCATGCAGTATTTT. The full variable domain, in which reference TRBV7-9 and TRBJ2-3 provide the parts outside the CDR3, is DTGVSQNPRHKITKRGQNVTFRCDPISEHNRLYWYRQTLGQGPEFLTYFQNEAQLEKSRLLSDRFSAERPKGSFSTLEIQRTEQGDSAMYLCASSLAGPAGGPSMQYFGPGTRLTVL.

V usage is TRBV25-1 and J usage is TRBJ2-1; 10 nucleotides line up with TRBD2. The J segment lost 3 bases and the V segment lost 2 bases, leaving 4 bases of the junction unmatched. Germline V CDR1 and CDR2: MGHDK, SYGVNS. The CDR3 spans 16 residues. CDR3 nucleotides: TGTGCCAGCAGTGAAGCTAGCGGGGGCTTCTACAATGAGCAGTTCTTC. Translated, it gives CASSEASGGFYNEQFF.

The gene calls are TRBV5-1 and TRBJ2-5, with 7 bases identical to TRBD2. V shed 2 bases and J 4 bases; nucleotides not matched to a gene: 11. From germline, CDR1 is SGHRS and CDR2 YFSETQ. The CDR3 has 16 residues. CDR3 sequence (DNA): TGCGCCAGCAGCTTCAGAGGCGGGACTACCTTAGAGACCCAGTACTTC. Protein product: CASSFRGGTTLETQYF.

This chain joins TRBV18 and TRBJ1-1; no clear D gene. V lost 0 bases and J lost 1, with 9 bases in between. Germline values: CDR1 KGHSH, CDR2 LQKENI. CDR3 length: 15 amino acids. The CDR3 DNA reads TGTGCCAGCTCACCACCAGCGAGGCAGAACACTGAAGCTTTCTTT. It is translated as CASSPPARQNTEAFF. The full variable domain, rest sourced from reference TRBV18 and TRBJ1-1, is NAGVMQNPRHLVRRRGQEARLRCSPMKGHSHVYWYRQLPEEGLKFMVYLQKENIIDESGMPKERFSAEFPKEGPSILRIQQVVRGDSAAYFCASSPPARQNTEAFFGQGTRLTVV.

The chain recombines TRBV5-1 with TRBJ2-7, with 13 bases aligning to TRBD2. After removal of 5 bases from V and 1 base from J, the junction contained 3 bases not matched to a gene. The CDR3 loop spans 15 amino acids. Per germline, CDR1 SGHRS and CDR2 YFSETQ. The CDR3 DNA sequence: TGCGCCAGCAGTCGGACTAGCGGGGGTTCCTACGAGCAGTACTTC. As protein: CASSRTSGGSYEQYF.

CDR3 loop: CASSPGTSGGGYEQYF. The CDR3 DNA follows: TGTGCCAGTAGTCCCGGGACTAGCGGGGGAGGATACGAGCAGTACTTC. V is TRBV19 and J is TRBJ2-7, with TRBD2 matching 14 bases. Germline loops: CDR1 LNHDA, CDR2 SQIVND (reference sequence). V gave up 5 bases and J gave up 4 bases; unmatched junction bases: 7. CDR3 length: 16 amino acids.

The chain combines TRBV7-2 with TRBJ2-7; no definite D call. Germline V CDR1 and CDR2: SGHTA, FQGNSA. The ends were cut back, 5 bases at V and 0 bases at J, with 5 bases in the middle. This CDR3 is built from 12 residues. CDR3 nucleotides: TGTGCCAGCAGCCTCCCCTCCTACGAGCAGTACTTC. It codes for CASSLPSYEQYF.

V and J are TRBV7-2 and TRBJ1-5, with unresolved D. This CDR3 contains 15 residues. CDR1 is SGHTA and CDR2 is FQGNSA in the germline V gene. Trimming shortened V by 0 bases and J by 3 bases, and 9 bases separated the two germline ends. Here the CDR3 DNA reads TGTGCCAGCAGCTTAGCGAGCGGGTACAATCAGCCCCAGCATTTT. Amino acids: CASSLASGYNQPQHF.

The chain couples TRBV18 to TRBJ2-1, with TRBD2 matching 16 bases. This CDR3 is built from 19 residues. V lost 3 bases and J lost 3; bases outside the gene matches: 8. The germline V gene has CDR1 KGHSH and CDR2 LQKENI. In nucleotides, the CDR3 is TGTGCCAGCTCACCGGGACTAGCGGGGGGGCAACAGGGCTACAATGAGCAGTTCTTC. It yields the protein CASSPGLAGGQQGYNEQFF.

The chain links TRBV18 to TRBJ2-1; TRBD1 might be the D (6 bases). Trimming left V 1 base short and J 6 bases short, with 16 bases between. Looked up from germline, CDR1 is KGHSH and CDR2 is LQKENI. The CDR3 consists of 16 residues. The CDR3 DNA sequence: TGTGCCAGCTCACCACAATGGGACACCCTCGGCAATGAGCAGTTCTTC. Translated, it gives CASSPQWDTLGNEQFF. The full variable domain, rest sourced from reference TRBV18 and TRBJ2-1, is NAGVMQNPRHLVRRRGQEARLRCSPMKGHSHVYWYRQLPEEGLKFMVYLQKENIIDESGMPKERFSAEFPKEGPSILRIQQVVRGDSAAYFCASSPQWDTLGNEQFFGPGTRLTVL.

The chain joins TRBV5-5 to TRBJ1-1; TRBD1 aligns across 7 bases. Germline V gene lookup returns CDR1 SGHKS and CDR2 YYEKEE (reference sequence). V shed 4 bases, J shed 0 bases, and the junction held 9 bases outside the gene matches. This CDR3 spans 16 amino acids. The CDR3 region has the DNA TGTGCCAGCAGCCGGGAGGGCAGGGGGTTGAACACTGAAGCTTTCTTT. Translating gives CASSREGRGLNTEAFF. Complete variable domain (other parts from reference TRBV5-5 and TRBJ1-1): DAGVTQSPTHLIKTRGQQVTLRCSPISGHKSVSWYQQVLGQGPQFIFQYYEKEERGRGNFPDRFSARQFPNYSSELNVNALLLGDSALYLCASSREGRGLNTEAFFGQGTRLTVV.

This chain uses TRBV5-1 with TRBJ2-5; D not certain. The CDR3 contains 13 residues. V was trimmed by 4 bases and J by 7 bases, leaving 14 bases between them. Germline CDR1 and CDR2: SGHRS and YFSETQ. The CDR3: CASSPALDGTQYF. In DNA form, the CDR3 reads TGCGCCAGCAGCCCAGCGTTAGACGGGACCCAGTACTTC.

This clone was detected only a few times. The chain uses TRBV7-9 and TRBJ2-2; TRBD1 is a possible D gene (5 bases). Trimming left V 8 bases short and J 6 bases short, with 13 bases between. The CDR3 runs to 13 residues. The germline CDR1 and CDR2 sequences are SEHNR and FQNEAQ (reference sequence). In nucleotides, the CDR3 is TGTGCCAGCGAGCAGGGCTTCCCCGGGGAGCTGTTTTTT. Its protein is CASEQGFPGELFF. Variable domain in full (rest from reference TRBV7-9 and TRBJ2-2): DTGVSQNPRHKITKRGQNVTFRCDPISEHNRLYWYRQTLGQGPEFLTYFQNEAQLEKSRLLSDRFSAERPKGSFSTLEIQRTEQGDSAMYLCASEQGFPGELFFGEGSRLTVL.

This chain joins TRBV6-5 and TRBJ2-3; a possible D gene is TRBD1 (6 bases). Germline CDR1 reads MNHEY; CDR2 reads SVGAGI. The ends were cut back, 4 bases at V and 8 bases at J, with 13 bases in the middle. The CDR3 contains 13 residues. CDR3 coding DNA: TGTGCCAGCAGTTTGAAACTAGGGGGTACGCAGTATTTT. Protein sequence: CASSLKLGGTQYF.

This rearrangement joins TRBV11-3 to TRBJ2-1; 9 bases are a match to TRBD2. After removal of 4 bases from V and 6 bases from J, the junction contained 10 bases not matched to a gene. The germline V gene has CDR1 SGHNT and CDR2 YENEEA. The CDR3 totals 16 residues. The CDR3 region is CASSSEGGGARNEQFF. CDR3 nucleotide sequence: TGTGCCAGCAGCTCCGAGGGCGGGGGGGCCCGCAATGAGCAGTTCTTC. Complete variable domain (other parts from reference TRBV11-3 and TRBJ2-1): EAGVVQSPRYKIIEKKQPVAFWCNPISGHNTLYWYLQNLGQGPELLIRYENEEAVDDSQLPKDRFSAERLKGVDSTLKIQPAELGDSAVYLCASSSEGGGARNEQFFGPGTRLTVL.

The rearrangement uses TRBV30 and TRBJ2-7; 13 nucleotides line up with TRBD2. The germline gives CDR1 GTSNPN, CDR2 SVGIG (reference sequence). The V segment lost 5 bases and the J segment 5 bases; nucleotides outside the gene matches: 6. The CDR3 is made up of 14 amino acids. In nucleotides, the CDR3 is TGTGCCTGGCGATACGGACTAGCGGGAGACGAGCAGTACTTC. It specifies CAWRYGLAGDEQYF.

CDR3 amino acids: CASSLWGGNYEQYF. As DNA, the CDR3 is TGTGCCAGCAGTTTATGGGGGGGGAACTACGAGCAGTACTTC. The rearrangement uses TRBV27 and TRBJ2-7, with 7 bases that match TRBD2. The CDR3 has 14 residues. V gave up 1 base and J gave up 3 bases; unmatched junction bases: 3. Germline lookup yields CDR1 MNHEY and CDR2 SMNVEV (reference sequence).

The V and J genes are TRBV7-9 and TRBJ1-1; 11 bases are shared with TRBD1. This CDR3 contains 15 residues. The J segment lost 11 bases and the V segment lost 2 bases, leaving 10 bases of the junction unmatched. The germline gives CDR1 SEHNR, CDR2 FQNEAQ (reference sequence). The CDR3 DNA sequence: TGTGCCAGCAGCTTATTTTCCGGGACAGGGGGTCTTGCTTTCTTT. It specifies CASSLFSGTGGLAFF.

The genes are TRBV2 and TRBJ1-4; a weak D match, TRBD1 (5 bases). Trimming pared 7 bases from V and 7 bases from J, leaving 16 bases between. The germline gives CDR1 SNHLY, CDR2 FYNNEI. The CDR3 loop spans 14 amino acids. The CDR3 here is CASKLTVMTEKLFF. CDR3 bases: TGTGCCAGCAAGTTGACAGTAATGACTGAAAAACTGTTTTTT.

This chain links TRBV5-1 with TRBJ1-4, with 7 positions matching TRBD1. The CDR3 covers 17 residues. J lost 0 bases, V lost 3 bases, and 8 bases had no gene match. CDR1 and CDR2 from the germline V gene are SGHRS and YFSETQ. CDR3 in amino acids: CASSSEGQLATNEKLFF. DNA of the CDR3: TGCGCCAGCAGCTCTGAGGGACAGCTTGCAACTAATGAAAAACTGTTTTTT.

The rearrangement links TRBV11-3 to TRBJ1-5; the match to TRBD1 covers 8 bases. The CDR3 contains 19 residues. Germline V gene sequence: CDR1 SGHNT, CDR2 YENEEA. J lost 4 bases, V lost 5 bases, and 19 bases had no gene match. This chain's CDR3 is CASSPDRGGTPLGNQPQHF. The CDR3 DNA reads TGTGCCAGCAGCCCCGACAGGGGAGGTACCCCTTTGGGAAATCAGCCCCAGCATTTT.

The chain has TRBV7-2 and TRBJ1-1, with no clear D. In germline, CDR1 is SGHTA, CDR2 FQGNSA. The V end was cut by 3 bases, the J end by 3 bases, with 8 bases between. The CDR3 consists of 13 residues. The chain's CDR3 is CASSFEGYTEAFF. CDR3 bases: TGTGCCAGCAGCTTTGAGGGTTACACTGAAGCTTTCTTT.

V and J are TRBV6-5 and TRBJ1-3, with D possibly matching TRBD1 (5 bases). V was clipped by 8 bases and J by 2 bases, with 13 bases between them. Germline V gene sequence: CDR1 MNHEY, CDR2 SVGAGI. CDR3 length: 14 residues. CDR3 sequence: CASGDGGAGNTIYF. CDR3 nucleotides: TGTGCCAGCGGCGACGGAGGGGCTGGAAACACCATATATTTT.